The rows below give T cell receptor beta chains drawn from one sample of a study of blood T cell repertoires in COVID-19. Measured with immunoSEQ multiplex PCR; TCRdb has only the in-frame clones, and not every one. The data show over 12,000 clones, approximately 86% seen once. Material for sequencing was peripheral blood. All receptors come from a human donor in a cohort sampled during active COVID-19. Both conserved end residues are part of each CDR3. A D gene is named only where the DNA matches it firmly. Expanded clones are given a class, and other clones once, few, many or no size at all.

D gene | J gene | clone size | V gene | CDR3 DNA | CDR3 protein
TRBD2 | TRBJ2-1 | NA | TRBV27 | TGTGCCAGCAGTTTAACTAGCGGGTCCTACAATGAGCAGTTCTTC | CASSLTSGSYNEQFF
TRBD2 | TRBJ2-1 | once | TRBV19 | TGTGCCAGTAGCTACCTAGCGGCTACCTACAATGAGCAGTTCTTC | CASSYLAATYNEQFF
NA | TRBJ2-3 | NA | TRBV23-1 | TGCGCCAGCAGTCAACAGGCTACAGATACGCAGTATTTT | CASSQQATDTQYF
NA | TRBJ1-1 | NA | TRBV27 | TGTGCCAGCAGTTTATCGTCGGTTTGGCGGGATACTGAAGCTTTCTTT | CASSLSSVWRDTEAFF
NA | TRBJ2-7 | NA | TRBV28 | TGTGCCAGCAGTTCCAGGGTATTCGAGTACGAGCAGTACTTC | CASSSRVFEYEQYF
TRBD2 | TRBJ2-1 | once | TRBV6-4 | TGTGCCAGCAGTGACTCGACTAGCGGGAGTGAGCAGTTCTTC | CASSDSTSGSEQFF
NA | TRBJ2-5 | NA | TRBV5-8 | TGTGCCAGCAGCTTGGGACCCCCCTCGGGGACCCAGTACTTC | CASSLGPPSGTQYF
NA | TRBJ1-3 | NA | TRBV30 | TGTGCCTGGAGTAGTGGGCCAGGAAACACCATATATTTT | CAWSSGPGNTIYF
NA | TRBJ2-1 | NA | TRBV28 | TGTGCCAGCAGTCTCACGCGGGAGCAGTTCTTC | CASSLTREQFF
NA | TRBJ1-6 | NA | TRBV7-9 | TGTGCCAGCAGCTTGGCGGGGGCCCTTCCTAATTCACCCCTCCACTTT | CASSLAGALPNSPLHF
NA | TRBJ2-5 | NA | TRBV14 | TGTGCCAGCAGCGACTATTCCCACGCCGGGGAGACCCAGTACTTC | CASSDYSHAGETQYF
NA | TRBJ1-1 | NA | TRBV6-5 | TGTGCCAGCAGTCTACAGGGTGGCACTGAAGCTTTCTTT | CASSLQGGTEAFF
NA | TRBJ2-3 | NA | TRBV21-1 | TGTGCCAGCAGCATACTAGCGGGGACGCAGTATTTT | CASSILAGTQYF
NA | TRBJ2-7 | NA | TRBV10-3 | TGTGCCATCAGTTCCTTGGACGGACACTACGAGCAGTACTTC | CAISSLDGHYEQYF